This T cell receptor (beta chain) came from a study of regulatory T cells in long-lasting Graves disease (dated by TCRdb to about 2021). About the study as a whole: Newly diagnosed Graves' disease patients had taken antithyroid drugs for less than 3 months. Patients with persistent Graves' disease were compared with patients with newly diagnosed Graves' disease using TCR sequencing and RNA sequencing of peripheral blood. The study was registered as a clinical trial and conducted in China. A total of around 35 samples underwent TCR sequencing: about 13 from persistent and around 20 from newly diagnosed Graves' disease patients. Study-wide findings and limitations: Sequencing and analysis were restricted to the TCR beta chain. TRBV28, TRBJ1-2 and TRBJ2-5 were preferentially used in persistent disease, while TRBV20-1 and TRBJ2-1 were favored in newly diagnosed disease. Patients with persistent disease shared more public clonotypes (around 2,500) than newly diagnosed patients did (around 980). Peripheral blood alone was examined, since thyroid tissue, which constituted the primary lesion, could not be accessed. The authors acknowledged the small sample size as a limitation that may reduce accuracy. Compared with newly diagnosed patients, persistent Graves' disease patients had lower TCR Shannon entropy and fewer highly expanded clones, which suggests clonal expansion.

Per the germline V gene, SNHLY is the CDR1 and FYNNEI is the CDR2. From the cysteine up to the phenylalanine, the CDR3 has a length of 13 residues. Only the CDR3 DNA is retained, 39 bases long and in frame from the first base. The junction shows trimming of 7 bases on V and 7 bases on J, and the gene matches do not reach 8 bases of it. The library was obtained by multiplex PCR. Sequencer: Illumina HiSeq 4000. iRepertoire HTBI primers and Arm-PCR amplification of CDR3 regions were used to construct TCR beta libraries. Gel purification was performed on PCR products prior to sequencing. The study's processing was this. Gene usage analysis of CDR3 amino acid clonotypes relied on the roughly 60 TRBV and 13 to 15 TRBJ segments identified across samples. COPE and FqMerger were used to merge the filtered high-quality paired reads into contigs. BLAST was used to align contigs to IMGT TRBV, TRBD and TRBJ reference genes, with CDR3 defined following IMGT. Any clonotype with a frequency above 0.1% was classified as a highly expanded clone. Shannon entropy was used to measure repertoire diversity, and the Gini coefficient was used to measure V-J evenness. A clonotype found in more than one individual was treated as public. The public sequencing data were trimmed at Q25 with fastp and processed into clonotypes with MiXCR by TCRdb, which kept only in-frame beta chains. Merged by CDR3 protein, the rows form single entries marked with the most common genes and DNA. In this record, the V and J calls reflect TCRdb's handling and not the investigators' own analysis. Present in this sample are approximately 540,000 distinct CDR3 sequences, around 12% of which were seen just once. The ten top clones hold around 10% of the sample.

This clonotype was seen repeatedly, ten times or more. There is no known antigen for this receptor. Base qualities are missing; no much larger clone stands one base away. Reading the label with the study, this specimen's time point is: newly diagnosed GD, antithyroid drugs for less than 3 months. RNA was extracted from PBMCs in TRIzol for both TCR sequencing and RNA sequencing. The diagnosis of Graves' disease was made according to American Thyroid Association guidelines. Patients were recruited from an endocrinology department in Xi'an, China. Each patient gave 7 to 9.5 milliliters of peripheral blood, collected in an EDTA anticoagulant tube. Ficoll Paque Plus density gradient separation was used to isolate PBMCs, and no additional T cell sorting was done. RNA quality was checked with an Agilent 2100 Bioanalyzer and agarose gel, and concentration with a NanoDrop 2000. The same specimen was also included in a second study, on T cells in Graves' hyperthyroidism and ophthalmopathy. The second study's authors report: Stable Graves' hyperthyroidism was defined as no progression to ophthalmopathy during 18 months of follow-up. Hyperthyroidism patients were newly diagnosed, with disease duration under 2 months, and aged 18 to 65 years. Any patient with an uncontrolled infection, another autoimmune disease, pregnancy or lactation was excluded. Diagnoses relied on clinical symptoms, serum thyroxine and TRAb, thyroid ultrasound and orbital computed tomography. A first-round RT-PCR of the TCR CDR3 used the HTBI primer set with the Qiagen OneStep RT-PCR kit. Blood samples also contained most of the expanded thyroid clonotypes (frequency above 0.001), which suggests that blood repertoires may reflect thyroid immune responses. Ophthalmopathy was separated from stable hyperthyroidism by a 13 V-J signature model, with over 85% sensitivity and 81% to 83% specificity obtained in cross-validation and 80%/75% obtained in testing. During validation, the model predicted progression to ophthalmopathy a median of roughly six months ahead of onset, with roughly 65% sensitivity and 72.22% specificity. TCR V-J signatures able to tell the groups apart were searched for in a discovery cohort of some 100 patients, of whom more than 40 had Graves' ophthalmopathy and roughly 59 had stable Graves' hyperthyroidism. Whether ophthalmopathy could be predicted prospectively was tested in an independent validation cohort made up of 18 to 20 hyperthyroidism patients plus 17 patients who later progressed to ophthalmopathy. For training and testing, the roughly 100 patients in the discovery cohort were randomly divided in a 7:3 ratio. Thyroid tissue and blood T-cell repertoires from six or seven Graves' hyperthyroidism patients were also compared in the study. Once sampling was done, hyperthyroidism patients were given methimazole at a starting dose of 30 mg daily, whereas ophthalmopathy patients were given high-dose intravenous methylprednisolone. The libraries were constructed in a second round of multiplex PCR and then size-selected and purified. Libraries were sequenced paired-end with 100 bp reads on an Illumina HiSeq2000. SOAPnuke was used to process the raw data, with reads discarded if the reads contained adapters or uncalled bases, had a mean Phred below 15, or lacked an exact constant-primer or identifier match. COPE v1.2.5 was used to merge the high-quality paired reads, and each unique nucleotide sequence was defined as a clonotype. MiTCR v1.1 was used to align clonotypes to the IMGT TRBV, TRBD and TRBJ reference segments. The analysis included only V-J combinations with a frequency above 0.0001, which together covered 99% to 99.2% of the repertoires. A TCS score was defined as the ratio of F50 (clonal expansion) to E x V (chaos), with BLOSUM62-based TCRdist applied between CDR3 peptides within each V-J. Welch's t-statistics and random forest reduced roughly 500 V-J features to about 12, which were used in a naive Bayes classifier (R e1071). Sample size was not statistically predetermined, and investigators were not blinded to group allocation. According to the paper, TCR Vbeta CDR3 sequencing was carried out on about 140 peripheral blood samples, which came from 40 to 45 ophthalmopathy, around 74 hyperthyroidism and approximately 17 progressor patients.

The sample in question was peripheral blood mononuclear cells (PBMCs), obtained at new diagnosis, from a patient treated with antithyroid drugs. This clonotype was obtained from a woman in her 30s with Graves disease. Donor details come from another sample of the same person, matched by shared clones. The V gene is TRBV2 and the J gene is TRBJ1-2, and 8 junctional nucleotides match TRBD1. The CDR3 has the sequence CASKDRDVGGYTF. The sequenced DNA is TGTGCCAGCAAGGACAGGGACGTGGGTGGCTACACCTTC.